The 32 T cell receptor beta chains given below trace back to one sample, sequenced in a study of cytomegalovirus exposure and HLA in healthy donors. In the PCR, 60 Vbeta and 13 Jbeta primers were used. Assay: immunoSEQ multiplex PCR; the TCRdb copy retains only in-frame clones and omits some. The table lists more than 150,000 clones, roughly 84% of them singletons. The sample consisted of PBMCs. The receptors were gathered from a boy aged 2 to 9 in good health and CMV-seronegative.

This clone turned up a few times. V is TRBV6-7 and J is TRBJ1-1; TRBD1 might be the D (5 bases). TRBV6-7 is noted as an ORF with a role that remains uncertain. Between the trimmed V and J ends, which lost 6 bases and 1 base, there was a span of 9 bases. CDR3 length: 13 amino acids. The CDR3 region is CASRGLWNTEAFF. The CDR3, as DNA: TGTGCCAGCAGGGGGCTGTGGAACACTGAAGCTTTCTTT.

This chain joins TRBV5-4 and TRBJ1-1, with D possibly matching TRBD1 (6 bases). Germline CDR1 reads SGHNT; CDR2 reads YYREEE (reference sequence). This CDR3 is built from 15 residues. V was trimmed by 1 base and J by 4 bases, leaving 14 bases between them. The chain's CDR3 is CASSLLYRESTEAFF. The CDR3 bases are TGTGCCAGCAGCTTGCTGTACAGGGAGAGCACTGAAGCTTTCTTT.

The V and J genes are TRBV7-9 and TRBJ2-3, with TRBD2 matching over 12 bases. CDR1 is SEHNR, CDR2 FQNEAQ, per germline (reference sequence). The CDR3 is 17 amino acids. V lost 2 bases, J lost 5 bases, and 8 bases stayed unmatched. The CDR3 is CASSLRATSGRKDTQYF. The CDR3 DNA is TGTGCCAGCAGCTTACGGGCAACTAGCGGGAGGAAAGATACGCAGTATTTT.

The chain employs TRBV28 and TRBJ2-7, with a weak D call TRBD2 (5 bases). The germline gives CDR1 MDHEN, CDR2 SYDVKM. V was trimmed by 2 bases and J by 2 bases, leaving 16 bases between them. The CDR3 covers 16 residues. CDR3 in amino acids: CASSLRVGIGTYEQYF. CDR3 nucleotide sequence: TGTGCCAGCAGTTTAAGGGTCGGGATAGGCACCTACGAGCAGTACTTC. Full variable domain (rest looked up from reference TRBV28 and TRBJ2-7): DVKVTQSSRYLVKRTGEKVFLECVQDMDHENMFWYRQDPGLGLRLIYFSYDVKMKEKGDIPEGYSVSREKKERFSLILESASTNQTSMYLCASSLRVGIGTYEQYFGPGTRLTVT.

The chain joins TRBV2 to TRBJ2-7, with a possible D match to TRBD1 (5 bases). The CDR3 contains 13 residues. Between the trimmed V and J ends, which lost 6 bases and 0 bases, there was a span of 9 bases. Germline lookup yields CDR1 SNHLY and CDR2 FYNNEI. CDR3 in amino acids: CASRDSSSYEQYF. In DNA, the CDR3 is TGTGCCAGCAGAGACAGTAGCTCCTACGAGCAGTACTTC. The full variable domain, its missing parts supplied by reference TRBV2 and TRBJ2-7, is EPEVTQTPSHQVTQMGQEVILRCVPISNHLYFYWYRQILGQKVEFLVSFYNNEISEKSEIFDDQFSVERPDGSNFTLKIRSTKLEDSAMYFCASRDSSSYEQYFGPGTRLTVT.

The chain recombines TRBV6-1 with TRBJ2-7, with 8 bases lining up with TRBD2. This CDR3 region has 14 residues. Trimming cost V 6 bases and J 1 base; bases outside gene matches: 5. Germline assignment: CDR1 MNHNS and CDR2 SASEGT. CDR3 region: CASRPGGGSYEQYF. CDR3 sequence (DNA): TGTGCCAGCAGACCGGGAGGGGGATCCTACGAGCAGTACTTC.

The J gene is TRBJ1-2, the V gene TRBV6-5, with 7 bases identical to TRBD1. The CDR3 runs 15 residues. Germline V lookup: CDR1 MNHEY, CDR2 SVGAGI. V gave up 2 bases and J gave up 3 bases; unmatched junction bases: 6. The CDR3 DNA follows: TGTGCCAGCAGTTACGACAGGGCCCTTTACTATGGCTACACCTTC. Translation: CASSYDRALYYGYTF.

This chain connects TRBV7-9 to TRBJ2-7; 7 bases align to TRBD1. With 1 base clipped from V and 3 bases from J, the junction kept 9 bases outside the gene matches. CDR1 and CDR2 (germline): SEHNR, FQNEAQ (reference sequence). This CDR3 comprises 16 residues. Here the CDR3 DNA reads TGTGCCAGCAGCTTAGAAGCGACAGGGCTAGGCTACGAGCAGTACTTC. Amino acids: CASSLEATGLGYEQYF. Complete variable domain (other parts from reference TRBV7-9 and TRBJ2-7): DTGVSQNPRHKITKRGQNVTFRCDPISEHNRLYWYRQTLGQGPEFLTYFQNEAQLEKSRLLSDRFSAERPKGSFSTLEIQRTEQGDSAMYLCASSLEATGLGYEQYFGPGTRLTVT.

This rearrangement joins TRBV5-1 to TRBJ1-1, with D possibly TRBD1 on 5 matching bases. The CDR3 runs 15 residues. Germline V gives CDR1 SGHRS, CDR2 YFSETQ. Trimming stripped 4 bases from V and 7 bases from J, with 20 bases between. In nucleotides, the CDR3 is TGCGCCAGCAGCCTAACATTTCAACTACAGGATGAAGCTTTCTTT. It translates to CASSLTFQLQDEAFF.

This clone has a single count. The J gene is TRBJ2-7, the V gene TRBV11-1; 10 bases match TRBD2. Germline trimming cut 7 bases from V and 4 bases from J; bases unmatched to any gene: 7. Germline V gene lookup returns CDR1 SGHAT and CDR2 FQDESV (reference sequence). The CDR3 loop spans 14 amino acids. The CDR3 DNA is TGTGCCAGCAACATAGCGGGAGGATCTTACGAGCAGTACTTC. Encoded protein: CASNIAGGSYEQYF.

This rearrangement joins TRBV15 to TRBJ2-5; D is undetermined. Germline-derived CDR1 and CDR2 are LNHNV and YYDKDF (reference sequence). Trimming took off 3 bases at V and 2 bases at J, with 4 bases between the two ends. The CDR3 runs to 12 residues. CDR3 protein: CATSSSQETQYF. The CDR3 DNA sequence: TGTGCCACCAGCAGTAGTCAAGAGACCCAGTACTTC. The full variable domain, completed using reference TRBV15 and TRBJ2-5, is DAMVIQNPRYQVTQFGKPVTLSCSQTLNHNVMYWYQQKSSQAPKLLFHYYDKDFNNEADTPDNFQSRRPNTSFCFLDIRSPGLGDTAMYLCATSSSQETQYFGPGTRLLVL.

The chain is built from TRBV7-8 and TRBJ1-5; D might be TRBD1 (5 bases). With 5 bases removed from V and 6 bases from J, the gap between germline ends came to 11 bases. CDR3 length equals 13 residues. The germline CDR1 and CDR2 sequences are SGHVS and FQNEAQ. The CDR3 loop reads CASSGTRGQPQHF. CDR3 nucleotide sequence: TGTGCCAGCAGCGGGACTCGGGGTCAGCCCCAGCATTTT. Full variable domain (rest looked up from reference TRBV7-8 and TRBJ1-5): GAGVSQSPRYKVAKRGQDVALRCDPISGHVSLFWYQQALGQGPEFLTYFQNEAQLDKSGLPSDRFFAERPEGSVSTLKIQRTQQEDSAVYLCASSGTRGQPQHFGDGTRLSIL.

The chain links TRBV7-6 to TRBJ2-7; 8 nucleotides line up with TRBD2. Losses at the gene ends were 7 bases for V and 5 bases for J; bases not matched to a gene: 10. The CDR3 loop spans 14 amino acids. CDR1 is SGHVS and CDR2 is FNYEAQ in the germline V gene. The CDR3 DNA follows: TGTGCCAGCACTAAGTCGCGGGAGGAAAACGAGCAGTACTTC. Translation gives CASTKSREENEQYF.

This chain links TRBV11-2 with TRBJ2-3, with a possible D match to TRBD1 (6 bases). Germline V gene sequence: CDR1 SGHAT, CDR2 FQNNGV. The CDR3 spans 16 residues. Trimming shortened V by 1 base and J by 8 bases, and 19 bases separated the two germline ends. The CDR3 region is CASSLALPGIGGTQYF. The DNA for the CDR3 is TGTGCCAGCAGCTTAGCCCTACCAGGAATAGGGGGTACGCAGTATTTT. The full variable domain, its missing parts supplied by reference TRBV11-2 and TRBJ2-3, is EAGVAQSPRYKIIEKRQSVAFWCNPISGHATLYWYQQILGQGPKLLIQFQNNGVVDDSQLPKDRFSAERLKGVDSTLKIQPAKLEDSAVYLCASSLALPGIGGTQYFGPGTRLTVL.

This clone has a handful of counts. This sequence joins TRBV19 and TRBJ2-6, with 7 bases identical to TRBD1. The CDR3 sequence is 17 residues long. Germline lookup yields CDR1 LNHDA and CDR2 SQIVND (reference sequence). The junction had 7 bases not matched to a gene; V was cut back by 5 bases and J by 0 bases. The CDR3 DNA reads as TGTGCCAGTAGTTCAGGGACAGCGGTCTCTGGGGCCAACGTCCTGACTTTC. Translated, it gives CASSSGTAVSGANVLTF.

V usage is TRBV11-2 and J usage is TRBJ2-7, with D tentatively TRBD2 (5 bases). Per the germline V gene, CDR1 is SGHAT and CDR2 is FQNNGV. V was pared by 1 base and J by 4 bases, with 14 bases between. The CDR3 sequence is 15 residues long. CDR3 residues: CASSLGPTEGYEQYF. In nucleotides, the CDR3 is TGTGCCAGCAGCTTAGGCCCCACAGAGGGATACGAGCAGTACTTC.

V is TRBV10-3 and J is TRBJ1-2, with D unclear. V was clipped by 4 bases and J by 4 bases, with 10 bases between them. Germline CDR1 reads ENHRY; CDR2 reads SYGVKD. The CDR3 is 13 amino acids. CDR3 sequence: CAISVQVSYGYTF. DNA for the CDR3: TGTGCCATCAGTGTCCAGGTTTCCTATGGCTACACCTTC.

The V gene is TRBV2, the J gene TRBJ2-7; 10 bases align to TRBD2. J lost 3 bases, V lost 2 bases, and 4 bases had no gene match. Germline loops: CDR1 SNHLY, CDR2 FYNNEI. The CDR3 runs to 15 residues. This CDR3 is CASSEIAGGYYEQYF. The CDR3 bases are TGTGCCAGCAGTGAAATAGCGGGAGGTTACTACGAGCAGTACTTC.

The chain is built from TRBV7-8 and TRBJ2-7; D is possibly TRBD2 (6 bases). The V and J ends lost 5 bases and 1 base respectively, with 21 bases between them. Germline values: CDR1 SGHVS, CDR2 FQNEAQ. The CDR3 runs to 17 residues. The CDR3 here is CASSRERRERPSYEQYF. In DNA form, the CDR3 reads TGTGCCAGCAGCCGTGAAAGACGGGAGAGACCTTCCTACGAGCAGTACTTC.

The chain uses TRBV30 and TRBJ1-1, with TRBD1 as a possible D gene (5 bases). The CDR3 totals 13 residues. Trimming left V 2 bases short and J 1 base short, with 8 bases between. Germline CDR1 GTSNPN, CDR2 SVGIG (reference sequence). CDR3 nucleotide sequence: TGTGCCTGGAGTCAAGGGGAGAACACTGAAGCTTTCTTT. Translation gives CAWSQGENTEAFF. Using reference TRBV30 and TRBJ1-1 for the parts outside the CDR3, the full variable domain is SQTIHQWPATLVQPVGSPLSLECTVEGTSNPNLYWYRQAAGRGLQLLFYSVGIGQISSEVPQNLSASRPQDRQFILSSKKLLLSDSGFYLCAWSQGENTEAFFGQGTRLTVV.

The chain joins TRBV5-1 to TRBJ2-2, with D unresolved. Germline V gives CDR1 SGHRS, CDR2 YFSETQ. V lost 0 bases to trimming and J lost 7 bases, with 10 bases between them. This CDR3 spans 14 amino acids. CDR3 sequence (DNA): TGCGCCAGCAGCTTGGCCCGGGTAAACGGGGAGCTGTTTTTT. Its protein product is CASSLARVNGELFF.

The rearrangement links TRBV6-1 to TRBJ1-2; possible D gene TRBD1, 6 bases. The CDR3 totals 15 residues. CDR1 MNHNS and CDR2 SASEGT come from the germline V gene. Trimming stripped 1 base from V and 4 bases from J, with 13 bases between. The CDR3 loop reads CASSEGTGSFYGYTF. The DNA for the CDR3 is TGTGCCAGCAGTGAAGGAACAGGGAGCTTCTATGGCTACACCTTC.

The chain links TRBV19 to TRBJ2-2, with 8 positions matching TRBD2. The germline V gene encodes CDR1 LNHDA and CDR2 SQIVND (reference sequence). V shed 2 bases and J 5 bases; nucleotides not matched to a gene: 4. The CDR3 contains 15 residues. The CDR3 region has the DNA TGTGCCAGTAGTATAAGCGGGGGAGGGACCGGGGAGCTGTTTTTT. Translated: CASSISGGGTGELFF.

This clone was counted once. The genes are TRBV6-1 and TRBJ1-2, with D perhaps TRBD1 (5 bases). Trimming removed 6 bases at V and 5 bases at J, with 16 bases between. The CDR3 totals 14 residues. Germline V CDR1 and CDR2: MNHNS, SASEGT. This CDR3 is CASRVRDGGYGYTF. The CDR3 bases are TGTGCCAGCAGGGTTCGGGACGGGGGTTATGGCTACACCTTC.

About this clone itself: The sample carries other DNA sequences with the same CDR3. V is TRBV4-2 and J is TRBJ2-3, with D maybe TRBD2 (6 bases). V gave up 9 bases and J gave up 6 bases, with 25 bases separating them. This CDR3 is 16 amino acids long. The germline V gene encodes CDR1 LGHNA and CDR2 YNFKEQ. DNA for the CDR3: TGTGCCAGTAGCTCTTCCCGGGACTCCCCCACGGATACGCAGTATTTT. It codes for CASSSSRDSPTDTQYF.

This clone was detected only once. The CDR3 ends on some other residue instead of the conserved phenylalanine or tryptophan, so this is likely a read error. This chain uses TRBV28 with TRBJ1-1; 12 nucleotides match TRBD1. This CDR3 has 17 amino acids. The J segment lost 5 bases and the V segment lost 2 bases, leaving 9 bases of the junction unmatched. From germline, CDR1 is MDHEN and CDR2 SYDVKM. This chain's CDR3 is CASSLAPGQGAFTEAFS. CDR3 coding DNA: TGTGCCAGCAGTTTAGCACCGGGACAGGGGGCGTTTACTGAAGCTTTCTCT.

The chain is built from TRBV30 and TRBJ2-7, with 7 bases fitting TRBD2. The CDR3 covers 13 residues. With V trimmed by 3 bases and J by 4 bases, 6 bases remained unmatched. The germline CDR1 and CDR2 sequences are GTSNPN and SVGIG (reference sequence). The CDR3 loop reads CAWRGGSQYEQYF. The CDR3, as DNA: TGTGCCTGGAGGGGCGGGAGTCAGTACGAGCAGTACTTC.

The table lists this clone with a count of one. The gene calls are TRBV5-6 and TRBJ2-2; 8 nucleotides match TRBD1. The CDR3 covers 17 residues. Germline CDR1 reads SGHDT; CDR2 reads YYEEEE. The ends lost 0 bases at V and 3 bases at J; junction bases unmatched: 7. This CDR3 is CASSLAQGARDTGELFF. In DNA form, the CDR3 reads TGTGCCAGCAGCTTGGCCCAGGGGGCGCGAGACACCGGGGAGCTGTTTTTT.

As DNA, the CDR3 is TGTGCCAGTAGTATAGAGGGGACAGGGATGGATCAGCCCCAGCATTTT. This encodes CASSIEGTGMDQPQHF. The chain recombines TRBV19 with TRBJ1-5; TRBD1 matches at 9 bases. The CDR3 consists of 16 residues. Germline CDR1 is LNHDA and CDR2 is SQIVND (reference sequence). J lost 5 bases, V lost 0 bases, and 5 bases had no gene match. Using reference TRBV19 and TRBJ1-5 for the parts outside the CDR3, the full variable domain is DGGITQSPKYLFRKEGQNVTLSCEQNLNHDAMYWYRQDPGQGLRLIYYSQIVNDFQKGDIAEGYSVSREKKESFPLTVTSAQKNPTAFYLCASSIEGTGMDQPQHFGDGTRLSIL.

A few counts support this clone. V and J are TRBV19 and TRBJ2-7, with D possibly TRBD1 on 5 matching bases. The CDR3 is made up of 13 amino acids. With 3 bases removed from V and 7 bases from J, the gap between germline ends came to 13 bases. CDR1 is LNHDA and CDR2 is SQIVND in the germline V gene (reference sequence). CDR3 nucleotide sequence: TGTGCCAGTAGTATGACAGAGGCTCTGGAGCAGTACTTC. It encodes CASSMTEALEQYF.

This chain joins TRBV10-1 and TRBJ2-1, with 7 bases lining up with TRBD2. V dropped 0 bases and J dropped 5; count of bases not matched to a gene: 13. CDR1 and CDR2 (germline): WNHNN, SYGVQD (reference sequence). CDR3 length equals 18 residues. The CDR3 region has the DNA TGCGCCAGCAGTGAGTCGGGGGGTGGCGGGAGCGGGAACAATGAGCAGTTCTTC. This sequence encodes CASSESGGGGSGNNEQFF.

V gene TRBV7-2 combines with J gene TRBJ2-1; D call uncertain. The CDR3 is 15 residues long. V was trimmed by 5 bases and J by 8 bases, leaving 19 bases between them. Germline values: CDR1 SGHTA, CDR2 FQGNSA. The DNA for the CDR3 is TGTGCCAGCAGCCTACCTTTGAGCTCCTCGCATGAGCAGTTCTTC. Protein product: CASSLPLSSSHEQFF.